A single sample is the source of the 26 T cell receptor beta chains below, sequenced in a study of shared clonotypes between healthy human individuals. Clones were read by immunoSEQ multiplex PCR, and TCRdb kept only the in-frame ones, dropping some. The data contain 450,000 to 500,000 clones, almost 80% of them singletons. Sequences were obtained from PBMCs. Receptors were obtained from a woman aged 40 to 50 in good health. Some clones in this sample may be carry-over from other donors' samples.

In this sample, this clone turned up many times. J is TRBJ2-1 and V is TRBV2, with 10 bases identical to TRBD1. The CDR3 sequence is 13 residues long. Trimming removed 4 bases from V and 15 bases from J; junction bases left unmatched: 9. Germline V CDR1 and CDR2: SNHLY, FYNNEI. The CDR3 DNA reads as TGTGCCAGCAGTGGCTCGGGACAGGGGCCCTGGTTCTTC. Its protein is CASSGSGQGPWFF.

The V gene is TRBV7-8, the J gene TRBJ2-7; 7 bases line up with TRBD1. The germline gives CDR1 SGHVS, CDR2 FQNEAQ. There are 18 residues in the CDR3. V gave up 7 bases and J gave up 6 bases; unmatched junction bases: 24. The CDR3 region is CASTPDRVVISPQGEQYF. The CDR3 coding sequence is TGTGCCAGCACCCCAGACAGGGTTGTGATTTCCCCCCAGGGCGAGCAGTACTTC.

The J gene is TRBJ2-1, the V gene TRBV7-9; perhaps TRBD2 as D (6 bases). V gave up 4 bases and J gave up 9 bases, with 7 bases separating them. Germline V CDR1 and CDR2: SEHNR, FQNEAQ (reference sequence). The CDR3 covers 11 residues. CDR3 residues: CASSSGLEQFF. CDR3 in DNA: TGTGCCAGCAGCTCGGGACTTGAGCAGTTCTTC.

V is TRBV21-1 and J is TRBJ2-7; the table's D call TRBD1 went unverified against the DNA. TRBV21-1 is classified as a pseudogene. CDR3 size: 13 residues. This CDR3 is CASSERTGYEQYF. The CDR3 DNA is TGTGCCAGCAGCGAAAGGACAGGGTACGAGCAGTACTTC.

This clone was observed a handful of times. The same CDR3 is also encoded by other DNA sequences in this sample. J is TRBJ1-1 and V is TRBV6-4, with unresolved D. Germline lookup yields CDR1 MRHNA and CDR2 SNTAGT. V lost 5 bases to trimming and J lost 2 bases, with 9 bases between them. This CDR3 comprises 13 residues. The CDR3 DNA is TGTGCCAGCAGTAGGACGGGAAACACTGAAGCTTTCTTT. The encoded protein is CASSRTGNTEAFF.

The chain couples TRBV9 to TRBJ2-7; perhaps TRBD2 as D (5 bases). In germline, CDR1 is SGDLS, CDR2 YYNGEE. V was cut by 3 bases and J by 3 bases, with 10 bases left in between. This CDR3 region has 13 residues. CDR3 bases: TGTGCCAGCAGCGGTCTAGCAGACTACGAGCAGTACTTC. Protein sequence: CASSGLADYEQYF.

The chain recombines TRBV2 with TRBJ2-7; no definite D call. The CDR3 has 15 amino acids. The germline V gene has CDR1 SNHLY and CDR2 FYNNEI. V lost 1 base, J lost 3 bases, and 13 bases lay in between. CDR3 loop: CASSEDGLGDYEQYF. CDR3 nucleotide sequence: TGTGCCAGCAGTGAAGATGGCCTGGGTGACTACGAGCAGTACTTC.

The chain combines TRBV18 with TRBJ2-2, with D possibly called TRBD1 or TRBD2 (6 bases each). Trimming took off 2 bases at V and 3 bases at J, with 10 bases between the two ends. Per germline, CDR1 KGHSH and CDR2 LQKENI. The CDR3 loop spans 15 amino acids. CDR3 sequence (DNA): TGTGCCAGCTCACCAGGGGGGCCGGACACCGGGGAGCTGTTTTTT. Amino acids: CASSPGGPDTGELFF. Based on the CDR3 plus reference TRBV18 and TRBJ2-2, the full variable domain is NAGVMQNPRHLVRRRGQEARLRCSPMKGHSHVYWYRQLPEEGLKFMVYLQKENIIDESGMPKERFSAEFPKEGPSILRIQQVVRGDSAAYFCASSPGGPDTGELFFGEGSRLTVL.

The V gene is TRBV29-1, the J gene TRBJ2-6, with TRBD1 matching over 8 bases. Germline CDR1 and CDR2: SQVTM and ANQGSEA. The CDR3 runs to 16 residues. The junction had 5 bases not matched to a gene; V was cut back by 4 bases and J by 0 bases. The CDR3, as DNA: TGCAGCGTTGTGGGACAGGAGGACTCTGGGGCCAACGTCCTGACTTTC. It specifies CSVVGQEDSGANVLTF. Together with reference TRBV29-1 and TRBJ2-6, the CDR3 gives the full variable domain: SAVISQKPSRDICQRGTSLTIQCQVDSQVTMMFWYRQQPGQSLTLIATANQGSEATYESGFVIDKFPISRPNLTFSTLTVSNMSPEDSSIYLCSVVGQEDSGANVLTFGAGSRLTVL.

The J gene is TRBJ1-1, the V gene TRBV30; tentative D call: TRBD1 (5 bases). Looked up from germline, CDR1 is GTSNPN and CDR2 is SVGIG (reference sequence). V was clipped by 1 base and J by 1 base, with 19 bases between them. This CDR3 has 17 amino acids. DNA for the CDR3: TGTGCCTGGAGTGCGGTCCGGGGTTGGGGGACGAACACTGAAGCTTTCTTT. Its translation is CAWSAVRGWGTNTEAFF.

The V call is TRBV7-2, the J call TRBJ1-1; D call uncertain. V dropped 1 base and J dropped 2 bases, with 8 bases sitting between them. This CDR3 is built from 14 residues. Germline values: CDR1 SGHTA, CDR2 FQGNSA. The CDR3 nucleotides read TGTGCCAGCAGCTTAGTGCGGGTTAACACTGAAGCTTTCTTT. It yields the protein CASSLVRVNTEAFF.

This clone was seen a few times. V and J are TRBV4-2 and TRBJ2-7, with a weak D call TRBD2 (5 bases). CDR1 LGHNA and CDR2 YNFKEQ come from the germline V gene. The CDR3 loop spans 15 amino acids. Trimming took off 0 bases at V and 0 bases at J, with 9 bases between the two ends. In DNA, the CDR3 is TGTGCCAGCAGCCAAGATCAAGGGAGCTCCTACGAGCAGTACTTC. Its translation: CASSQDQGSSYEQYF.

The rearrangement links TRBV7-3 to TRBJ2-5; D may be TRBD1 (6 bases). Trimming took off 4 bases at V and 7 bases at J, with 13 bases between the two ends. Germline values: CDR1 SGHTA, CDR2 FQGTGA. CDR3 length equals 13 residues. CDR3 region: CASSSVRGRTQYF. The DNA for the CDR3 is TGTGCCAGCAGCTCCGTAAGGGGGAGGACCCAGTACTTC.

This clone was found once. V is TRBV4-1 and J is TRBJ2-3; 9 positions match TRBD2. The CDR3 is 16 amino acids. Germline trimming cut 5 bases from V and 4 bases from J; bases unmatched to any gene: 10. Germline V gene data show CDR1 as MGHRA and CDR2 as YSYEKL. This CDR3 reads CASSSPTSGQADTQYF. For the CDR3, the DNA is TGCGCCAGCAGCTCCCCGACTAGCGGCCAGGCAGATACGCAGTATTTT.

The V gene is TRBV11-1, the J gene TRBJ2-5; 8 nucleotides agree with TRBD1. Germline-derived CDR1 and CDR2 are SGHAT and FQDESV (reference sequence). The CDR3 spans 14 residues. V lost 5 bases to trimming and J lost 5 bases; unmatched junction nucleotides: 7. The DNA of the CDR3 is TGTGCCAGCAGCGATGTTACAGGGGGGGAGACCCAGTACTTC. Residues: CASSDVTGGETQYF.

This clone was seen more than once but under ten times. This chain uses TRBV27 with TRBJ2-3; 8 bases line up with TRBD1. V shed 3 bases and J 0 bases; nucleotides not matched to a gene: 5. The CDR3 sequence is 16 residues long. Germline V gene sequence: CDR1 MNHEY, CDR2 SMNVEV (reference sequence). For the CDR3, the DNA is TGTGCCAGCAGTTTCCGGACAGGGATTAGCACAGATACGCAGTATTTT. Its protein is CASSFRTGISTDTQYF.

Regarding this clone: Given a far larger clone just one base away, this is likely a sequencing read error. V and J are TRBV12-5 and TRBJ2-1; TRBD2 is a possible D gene (6 bases). This CDR3 contains 19 residues. Germline V gives CDR1 LGHNT, CDR2 FRNRAP. Here the CDR3 DNA reads TGTGCTAGTGGTTTGCAGGGACCCCGTGTTAGCGGAGACGGGGGTGAGCAGCTCTTC. Translating gives CASGLQGPRVSGDGGEQLF.

The chain is built from TRBV29-1 and TRBJ1-2; 10 nucleotides align to TRBD1. CDR3 size: 11 residues. CDR1 and CDR2 (germline): SQVTM, ANQGSEA. J was trimmed by 8 bases and V by 7 bases; bases with no gene match: 4. The CDR3 DNA follows: TGCAGCGACCGGGACAGGGGCGGCTACACCTTC. It specifies CSDRDRGGYTF. The entire variable domain, with the rest obtained from reference TRBV29-1 and TRBJ1-2, is as follows: SAVISQKPSRDICQRGTSLTIQCQVDSQVTMMFWYRQQPGQSLTLIATANQGSEATYESGFVIDKFPISRPNLTFSTLTVSNMSPEDSSIYLCSDRDRGGYTFGSGTRLTVV.

The chain combines TRBV7-2 with TRBJ1-2, with D unclear. Per germline, CDR1 SGHTA and CDR2 FQGNSA. Trimming removed 7 bases from V and 5 bases from J, with 20 bases in between. The CDR3 is 15 residues long. Here the CDR3 reads CASNQPFLRWYGYTF. In DNA form, the CDR3 reads TGTGCCAGCAACCAACCCTTCCTGCGTTGGTATGGCTACACCTTC.

The chain links TRBV11-3 to TRBJ1-1; D is undetermined. The CDR3 totals 13 residues. The V end was cut by 2 bases, the J end by 0 bases, with 4 bases between. The germline gives CDR1 SGHNT, CDR2 YENEEA. In DNA form, the CDR3 reads TGTGCCAGCAGCTTAACCGTGAACACTGAAGCTTTCTTT. Translation gives CASSLTVNTEAFF.

The DNA for the CDR3 is TGTGCCAGCAGTTTAACAGGGGGCCTGGGCTATGGCTACACCTTC. Amino acids: CASSLTGGLGYGYTF. The chain couples TRBV7-8 to TRBJ1-2; 9 bases fit TRBD1. The V gene end was trimmed by 6 bases and the J gene end by 4 bases; junction bases not matched to a gene: 9. CDR3 length: 15 amino acids. Germline lookup yields CDR1 SGHVS and CDR2 FQNEAQ.

This clone was recorded only once. Additional DNA sequences in this sample encode the identical CDR3. The chain has TRBV2 and TRBJ2-7; D gene ambiguous. The CDR3 covers 11 residues. Germline V lookup: CDR1 SNHLY, CDR2 FYNNEI. Trimming took off 7 bases at V and 3 bases at J, with 7 bases between the two ends. The CDR3 loop is CASTGSYEQYF. CDR3 DNA: TGTGCCAGCACCGGAAGCTACGAGCAGTACTTC.

The V call is TRBV10-2, the J call TRBJ2-7; 9 bases agree with TRBD1. This CDR3 is 17 amino acids long. From germline, CDR1 is WSHSY and CDR2 SAAADI. V gave up 4 bases and J gave up 1 base; unmatched junction bases: 11. Here the CDR3 reads CASSGPRDRANSYEQYF. The CDR3 region has the DNA TGCGCCAGCAGTGGCCCCCGGGACAGGGCTAATTCCTACGAGCAGTACTTC.

The chain combines TRBV6-5 with TRBJ2-7; possible D gene TRBD1, 6 bases. The V gene lost 4 bases and the J gene lost 1 base, with 11 bases spanning the gap. Germline V gene data show CDR1 as MNHEY and CDR2 as SVGAGI. The CDR3 is made up of 14 amino acids. CDR3 loop: CASSLNRVSYEQYF. The CDR3 DNA sequence: TGTGCCAGCAGTTTGAACAGGGTATCCTACGAGCAGTACTTC.

Here the CDR3 reads CASSRQTSVLEQYF. The CDR3 nucleotides are TGTGCCAGCAGCCGACAGACTAGCGTTTTGGAGCAGTACTTC. The chain couples TRBV6-5 to TRBJ2-7, with TRBD2 matching 8 bases. The CDR3 runs to 14 residues. V was clipped by 6 bases and J by 7 bases; unmatched bases: 11. Germline loops: CDR1 MNHEY, CDR2 SVGAGI.

The chain uses TRBV2 and TRBJ2-3, with D perhaps TRBD1 or TRBD2 (5 bases each). V was clipped by 7 bases and J by 4 bases, with 9 bases between them. CDR1 is SNHLY and CDR2 is FYNNEI in the germline V gene. There are 12 residues in the CDR3. The CDR3 loop is CASKEGPDTQYF. CDR3 nucleotide sequence: TGTGCCAGCAAAGAGGGGCCAGATACGCAGTATTTT.